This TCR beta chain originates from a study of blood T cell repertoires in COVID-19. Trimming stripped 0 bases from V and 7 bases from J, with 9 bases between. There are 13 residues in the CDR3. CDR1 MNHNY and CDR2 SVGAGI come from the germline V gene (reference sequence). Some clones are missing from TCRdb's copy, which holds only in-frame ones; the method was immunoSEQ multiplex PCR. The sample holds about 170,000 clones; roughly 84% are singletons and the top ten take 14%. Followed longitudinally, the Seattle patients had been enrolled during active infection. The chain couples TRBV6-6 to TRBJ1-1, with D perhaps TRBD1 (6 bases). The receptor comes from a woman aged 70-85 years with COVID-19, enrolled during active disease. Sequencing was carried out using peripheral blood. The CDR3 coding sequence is TGTGCCAGCAGTTACTCTGGCAGGGGTGAAGCTTTCTTT. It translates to CASSYSGRGEAFF.